This TCR beta chain was observed in a study of blood T cell repertoires in COVID-19. Overall study: COVID-19 samples from acute and convalescent phases originated in the United States, Italy and Spain. PBMCs, B-cell-depleted T cells, or T cells provided the cDNA or gDNA that made up the material.

Seattle patients were enrolled while actively infected and followed longitudinally. Per the germline V gene, CDR1 is MNHNS and CDR2 is SASEGT. CDR3 length: 12 amino acids. V was clipped by 3 bases and J by 12 bases, with 14 bases between them. Authors' analysis steps: Estimation of nucleated cell counts relied on the amplification of reference gene primers. Sequencing was performed with immunoSEQ multiplex PCR; in TCRdb, only in-frame clones are kept and a portion is missing. That table is the source of V, J and clone size, and D and trimming were worked out from the DNA. The data contain over 450,000 clones, approximately 91% of them singletons.

The sequence derives from a woman between 45 and 60 years old with COVID-19, enrolled during active disease. Material: peripheral blood. The chain combines TRBV6-1 with TRBJ1-1; D not resolved. The CDR3 DNA is TGTGCCAGCAGTGACAGGTCCTTTAGTACTTTCTTT. Protein: CASSDRSFSTFF.